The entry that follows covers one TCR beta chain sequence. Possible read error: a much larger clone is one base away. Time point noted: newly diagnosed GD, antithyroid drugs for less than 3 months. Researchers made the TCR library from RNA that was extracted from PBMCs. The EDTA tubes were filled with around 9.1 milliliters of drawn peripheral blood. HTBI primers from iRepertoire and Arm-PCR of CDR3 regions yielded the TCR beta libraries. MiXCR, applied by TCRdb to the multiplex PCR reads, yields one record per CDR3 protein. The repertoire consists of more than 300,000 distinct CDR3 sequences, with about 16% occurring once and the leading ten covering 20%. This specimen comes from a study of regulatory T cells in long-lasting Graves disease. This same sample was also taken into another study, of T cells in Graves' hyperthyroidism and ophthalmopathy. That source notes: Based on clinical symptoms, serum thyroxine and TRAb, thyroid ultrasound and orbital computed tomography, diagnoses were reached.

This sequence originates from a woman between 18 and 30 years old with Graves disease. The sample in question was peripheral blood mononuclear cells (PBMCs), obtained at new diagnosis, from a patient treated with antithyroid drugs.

The CDR3 spells CASNHPREVPGANVLTF. The CDR3 region has the DNA TGTGCCAGCAACCACCCTAGAGAGGTCCCTGGGGCCAACGTCCTGACTTTC. The chain couples TRBV9 to TRBJ2-6; D is undetermined. Germline-derived CDR1 and CDR2 are SGDLS and YYNGEE. This CDR3 comprises 17 residues. The germline V and J ends were trimmed by 6 bases and 2 bases, with 18 bases remaining between them.